The 28 T cell receptor beta chains below come from one sample, sequenced in a study of T cell responses to AZD1222 COVID-19 vaccine listed by TCRdb under 2021. The library was built by means of the immunoSEQ multiplex PCR assay. The table was pulled from immuneACCESS by TCRdb, which kept in-frame rearrangements only. Such tables lose some clones; where checked, under half of the loss comes from unresolved V genes, and the rest has no known cause. The sample contains approximately 92,000 clones, around nine tenths of them found a single time. Around 3.1% of the sample rests with the top ten. The time point label of this sample denotes: baseline before first vaccination. Sequences were derived from peripheral blood, sampled on day 0 of AZD1222 vaccination. These receptor sequences come from an adult in good health.

The chain recombines TRBV7-3 with TRBJ2-1; D not certain. Deletions cut 2 bases from V and 0 bases from J, with 8 bases between. CDR1 and CDR2 from the germline V gene are SGHTA and FQGTGA. The CDR3 contains 15 residues. The CDR3 DNA reads as TGTGCCAGCAGCTTAGACGGAAGCTCCTACAATGAGCAGTTCTTC. It translates to CASSLDGSSYNEQFF.

The chain combines TRBV9 with TRBJ2-1; 7 bases are a match to TRBD2. CDR1 is SGDLS and CDR2 is YYNGEE in the germline V gene. The CDR3 loop spans 13 amino acids. The trim removed 5 bases at V and 10 bases at J, leaving 9 bases unmatched. In nucleotides, the CDR3 is TGTGCCAGCAGTGAACAACTACTAGCGGAGCAGTTCTTC. Protein sequence: CASSEQLLAEQFF. Full variable domain (remainder filled in from reference TRBV9 and TRBJ2-1): DSGVTQTPKHLITATGQRVTLRCSPRSGDLSVYWYQQSLDQGLQFLIQYYNGEERAKGNILERFSAQQFPDLHSELNLSSLELGDSALYFCASSEQLLAEQFFGPGTRLTVL.

The V gene is TRBV19, the J gene TRBJ1-6; no definite D call. CDR1 is LNHDA, CDR2 SQIVND, per germline (reference sequence). V dropped 4 bases and J dropped 0 bases, with 10 bases sitting between them. This CDR3 has 16 amino acids. This CDR3 reads CASSKGPSSYNSPLHF. The CDR3 nucleotides are TGTGCCAGTAGTAAAGGACCTAGCTCCTATAATTCACCCCTCCACTTT.

The gene calls are TRBV2 and TRBJ1-1; 9 nucleotides align to TRBD1. V shed 8 bases and J 0 bases; nucleotides not matched to a gene: 7. Looked up from germline, CDR1 is SNHLY and CDR2 is FYNNEI. This CDR3 is 15 amino acids long. The CDR3 here is CASLGQGLLNTEAFF. The CDR3 bases are TGTGCCAGCCTAGGACAGGGGCTTTTGAACACTGAAGCTTTCTTT. The variable domain in full, completed from reference TRBV2 and TRBJ1-1, reads EPEVTQTPSHQVTQMGQEVILRCVPISNHLYFYWYRQILGQKVEFLVSFYNNEISEKSEIFDDQFSVERPDGSNFTLKIRSTKLEDSAMYFCASLGQGLLNTEAFFGQGTRLTVV.

The chain employs TRBV5-4 and TRBJ2-5; 11 positions agree with TRBD2. V lost 1 base, J lost 2 bases, and 10 bases stayed unmatched. CDR3 length: 18 amino acids. From germline, CDR1 is SGHNT and CDR2 YYREEE (reference sequence). The CDR3 region has the DNA TGTGCCAGCAGCTTGTTTAGGGCTAGCGGGGGGCAACAAGAGACCCAGTACTTC. This codes for CASSLFRASGGQQETQYF.

This chain uses TRBV5-6 with TRBJ1-2; D not certain. The CDR3 is 13 residues long. V was shortened by 4 bases and J by 1 base, with 8 bases between the two germline ends. From germline, CDR1 is SGHDT and CDR2 YYEEEE. The CDR3 DNA reads TGTGCCAGCAGCATGGCGGGTAACTATGGCTACACCTTC. This codes for CASSMAGNYGYTF.

The chain has TRBV2 and TRBJ2-7; a weak D match, TRBD2 (5 bases). The ends were cut back, 3 bases at V and 5 bases at J, with 5 bases in the middle. The CDR3 length is 11 residues. Germline assignment: CDR1 SNHLY and CDR2 FYNNEI. The CDR3, as DNA: TGTGCCAGCAGTGAGCGGGACGAGCAGTACGTC. Amino acids: CASSERDEQYV.

This chain uses TRBV7-2 with TRBJ1-6; no clear D. Germline assignment: CDR1 SGHTA and CDR2 FQGNSA. V was cut by 1 base and J by 7 bases, with 2 bases left in between. The CDR3 runs 12 residues. CDR3 sequence reads: CASSLGNSPLHF. The DNA for the CDR3 is TGTGCCAGCAGCTTAGGGAATTCACCCCTCCACTTT.

The chain combines TRBV14 with TRBJ2-2; D is perhaps TRBD1 or TRBD2 (5 bases each). In germline, CDR1 is SGHDN, CDR2 FVKESK. This CDR3 has 14 residues. Trimming left V 4 bases short and J 8 bases short, with 14 bases between. The CDR3 loop is CASSPYTGAGELFF. The CDR3 DNA follows: TGTGCCAGCAGCCCTTACACCGGGGCGGGGGAGCTGTTTTTT. Complete variable domain (other parts from reference TRBV14 and TRBJ2-2): EAGVTQFPSHSVIEKGQTVTLRCDPISGHDNLYWYRRVMGKEIKFLLHFVKESKQDESGMPNNRFLAERTGGTYSTLKVQPAELEDSGVYFCASSPYTGAGELFFGEGSRLTVL.

The chain links TRBV6-2 or TRBV6-3 to TRBJ2-7; unclear D gene. CDR1 MNHEY and CDR2 SVGEGT come from the germline V gene. Trimming took off 4 bases at V and 4 bases at J, with 8 bases between the two ends. CDR3 length: 12 residues. DNA for the CDR3: TGTGCCAGCAGTTCCCTAAGGTACGAGCAGTACTTC. The encoded protein is CASSSLRYEQYF.

This chain connects TRBV19 to TRBJ1-1; D is undetermined. The V gene lost 3 bases and the J gene lost 1 base, with 6 bases spanning the gap. Germline V gives CDR1 LNHDA, CDR2 SQIVND (reference sequence). The length of the CDR3 is 13 residues. CDR3 region: CASSMARNTEAFF. CDR3 nucleotide sequence: TGTGCCAGTAGTATGGCCAGGAACACTGAAGCTTTCTTT.

This chain uses TRBV12-5 with TRBJ2-4; 8 bases fit TRBD2. V dropped 7 bases and J dropped 4; count of bases not matched to a gene: 9. Per the germline V gene, CDR1 is LGHNT and CDR2 is FRNRAP. This CDR3 has 15 amino acids. This chain's CDR3 is CASAAPTSAKNIQYF. CDR3 DNA sequence: TGTGCTAGTGCCGCCCCGACTAGCGCTAAAAACATTCAGTACTTC. Variable domain in full (rest from reference TRBV12-5 and TRBJ2-4): DARVTQTPRHKVTEMGQEVTMRCQPILGHNTVFWYRQTMMQGLELLAYFRNRAPLDDSGMPKDRFSAEMPDATLATLKIQPSEPRDSAVYFCASAAPTSAKNIQYFGAGTRLSVL.

This chain joins TRBV7-9 and TRBJ2-7; D may match TRBD1 or TRBD2 (5 bases each). The V gene lost 0 bases and the J gene lost 0 bases, with 9 bases spanning the gap. The CDR3 covers 15 residues. Germline CDR1 is SEHNR and CDR2 is FQNEAQ (reference sequence). CDR3 coding DNA: TGTGCCAGCAGCTTAGCGGCAGGGACCTCCTACGAGCAGTACTTC. Amino acids: CASSLAAGTSYEQYF.

The chain carries TRBV6-5 and TRBJ1-2, with D uncertain. This CDR3 contains 12 residues. The germline V gene encodes CDR1 MNHEY and CDR2 SVGAGI. The V end was cut by 6 bases, the J end by 4 bases, with 9 bases between. The CDR3 DNA follows: TGTGCCAGCAGCTCCCAGTCCTATGGCTACACCTTC. It codes for CASSSQSYGYTF.

The chain employs TRBV24-1 and TRBJ2-2; D is uncertain. The CDR3 totals 19 residues. With 1 base removed from V and 0 bases from J, the gap between germline ends came to 17 bases. Germline V gene lookup returns CDR1 KGHDR and CDR2 SFDVKD. This CDR3 reads CATSDLPLWPASNTGELFF. The CDR3 DNA follows: TGTGCCACCAGTGATTTACCCCTTTGGCCGGCTTCGAACACCGGGGAGCTGTTTTTT.

This chain connects TRBV6-2 or TRBV6-3 to TRBJ2-7; 9 nucleotides agree with TRBD1. Germline CDR1 is MNHEY and CDR2 is SVGEGT. Trimming at V came to 3 bases and at J to 5 bases, leaving 14 bases not matched to a gene. The CDR3 runs to 17 residues. CDR3 bases: TGTGCCAGCAGTTATTCACCCCGGGACAGGGTTGTCAACGAGCAGTACTTC. This gives the protein CASSYSPRDRVVNEQYF.

The rearrangement joins TRBV7-7 to TRBJ2-7; perhaps TRBD2 as D (5 bases). The germline gives CDR1 SSHAT, CDR2 FNYEAQ (reference sequence). CDR3 size: 14 residues. This CDR3 is CASSLGRRSYEQYV. The CDR3 coding sequence is TGTGCTAGCAGCTTAGGTAGGAGGTCCTACGAGCAGTACGTC.

The chain recombines TRBV6-5 with TRBJ2-3, with 10 bases fitting TRBD2. The germline V gene encodes CDR1 MNHEY and CDR2 SVGAGI. With 4 bases clipped from V and 2 bases from J, the junction kept 3 bases outside the gene matches. The CDR3 contains 15 residues. CDR3 sequence: CASSSTSGYTDTQYF. CDR3 sequence (DNA): TGTGCCAGCAGTTCGACTAGCGGGTACACAGATACGCAGTATTTT.

This clone is a singleton in its sample. The V gene is TRBV7-8, the J gene TRBJ1-2; 10 nucleotides align to TRBD1. The CDR3 has 15 amino acids. J was trimmed by 8 bases and V by 5 bases; bases with no gene match: 11. The germline V gene has CDR1 SGHVS and CDR2 FQNEAQ. CDR3 in DNA: TGTGCCAGCAGCGGACGGGACAGGGGACCGAAGGGCTACACCTTC. This gives the protein CASSGRDRGPKGYTF.

The J gene is TRBJ1-1, the V gene TRBV6-5, with D perhaps matching TRBD1 (6 bases). V lost 10 bases and J 1 base, leaving 16 bases between the germline ends. This CDR3 has 14 residues. The V gene's germline CDR1 is MNHEY and CDR2 SVGAGI. The DNA for the CDR3 is TGTGCCACCGGGAACAGGGTAACGAACACTGAAGCTTTCTTT. Translating gives CATGNRVTNTEAFF.

This chain uses TRBV10-3 with TRBJ1-5, with D unresolved. Germline CDR1 and CDR2: ENHRY and SYGVKD. The CDR3 runs to 14 residues. Trimming pared 3 bases from V and 1 base from J, leaving 7 bases between. The chain's CDR3 is CAISEGQSNQPQHF. DNA of the CDR3: TGTGCCATCAGTGAAGGGCAGAGCAATCAGCCCCAGCATTTT.

The V gene is TRBV4-2, the J gene TRBJ1-6, with 8 bases matching TRBD1. J was trimmed by 14 bases and V by 0 bases; bases with no gene match: 12. The CDR3 covers 16 residues. CDR1 and CDR2 (germline): LGHNA, YNFKEQ. DNA for the CDR3: TGTGCCAGCAGCCAAGAGGACAGGGAGGTCGCTGGCACCCTCCACTTT. Translated: CASSQEDREVAGTLHF.

The chain has TRBV5-1 and TRBJ1-5, with 7 bases fitting TRBD1. The junction had 11 bases not matched to a gene; V was cut back by 1 base and J by 10 bases. Germline V gene lookup returns CDR1 SGHRS and CDR2 YFSETQ. The CDR3 is 15 amino acids. The CDR3 DNA reads TGCGCCAGCAGCTTGACAGGGGATTCAATCAGCCCCCAGCATTTT. Translation gives CASSLTGDSISPQHF.

The V call is TRBV12-3 or TRBV12-4, the J call TRBJ1-1; 9 positions match TRBD1. V dropped 3 bases and J dropped 6; count of bases not matched to a gene: 2. CDR3 length equals 13 residues. As DNA, the CDR3 is TGTGCCAGCAGTTTCGGGGACAGGGCTGAAGCTTTCTTT. Translating it yields CASSFGDRAEAFF.

The gene calls are TRBV19 and TRBJ2-2; D may match TRBD1 or TRBD2 (5 bases each). V lost 2 bases to trimming and J lost 9 bases, with 13 bases between them. The CDR3 spans 14 residues. Germline V CDR1 and CDR2: LNHDA, SQIVND (reference sequence). The CDR3 region is CASSIIGAYRELFF. CDR3 DNA: TGTGCCAGTAGTATAATCGGGGCGTACAGGGAGCTGTTTTTT.

This clone was observed a single time. The V call is TRBV24-1, the J call TRBJ2-1, with D uncertain. Germline CDR1 KGHDR, CDR2 SFDVKD. The CDR3 runs to 15 residues. V dropped 3 bases and J dropped 1 base, with 9 bases sitting between them. The CDR3 sequence: CATSDPNLSYNEQFF. CDR3 sequence (DNA): TGTGCCACCAGTGATCCGAACTTGTCCTACAATGAGCAGTTCTTC.

The chain is built from TRBV7-8 and TRBJ2-1; D perhaps matches TRBD1 (7 bases). Germline V CDR1 and CDR2: SGHVS, FQNEAQ. The CDR3 is 15 amino acids. With 5 bases removed from V and 5 bases from J, the gap between germline ends came to 16 bases. CDR3 sequence reads: CASSPDREVHNEQFF. CDR3 sequence (DNA): TGTGCCAGCAGCCCAGACAGGGAGGTCCACAATGAGCAGTTCTTC.

The gene calls are TRBV5-6 and TRBJ1-2; D is ambiguous. This CDR3 region has 14 residues. CDR1 and CDR2 (germline): SGHDT, YYEEEE. V lost 1 base to trimming and J lost 2 bases, with 9 bases between them. CDR3 region: CASSLIRGNYGYTF. In DNA, the CDR3 is TGTGCCAGCAGCTTGATCCGGGGAAACTATGGCTACACCTTC.